Presented here are 19 T cell receptor beta chains from one specimen sequenced in a study of monozygotic twins with cystic fibrosis. Only in-frame clones appear in the TCRdb table, and some are missing; sequencing was by immunoSEQ multiplex PCR. The sample contains about 24,000 clones, approximately 90% of which appear only once. Material for sequencing was blood. The receptors shown here come from a girl aged 2 to 9 with cystic fibrosis.

This rearrangement joins TRBV7-9 to TRBJ1-5, with D maybe TRBD1 (5 bases). The CDR3 length is 17 residues. From germline, CDR1 is SEHNR and CDR2 FQNEAQ (reference sequence). V shed 5 bases and J shed 4 bases, with 21 bases lying between them. The CDR3: CASSRVDNRRTNQPQHF. The CDR3 bases are TGTGCCAGCAGCCGAGTCGACAACAGGAGGACAAATCAGCCCCAGCATTTT.

The chain links TRBV7-6 to TRBJ2-3, with 8 bases identical to TRBD2. Germline V gene sequence: CDR1 SGHVS, CDR2 FNYEAQ. The CDR3 consists of 16 residues. Trimming took 1 base from V and 2 from J; bases not matched to a gene: 5. The CDR3 region is CASSLELADNTDTQYF. CDR3 in DNA: TGTGCCAGCAGCTTAGAACTAGCGGATAACACAGATACGCAGTATTTT.

The rearrangement links TRBV27 to TRBJ1-6; D uncertain. The CDR3 is made up of 14 amino acids. Trimming took 4 bases from V and 5 from J, leaving 9 bases between them. Germline V gene sequence: CDR1 MNHEY, CDR2 SMNVEV (reference sequence). The CDR3 nucleotides read TGTGCCAGCAGTTCGTCCAGCCATAATTCACCCCTCCACTTT. Its translation is CASSSSSHNSPLHF.

The CDR3 sequence is CASSLGGQPVNYGYTF. Here the CDR3 DNA reads TGCGCCAGCAGCCTAGGGGGACAGCCTGTTAACTATGGCTACACCTTC. The chain recombines TRBV4-3 with TRBJ1-2, with 7 bases identical to TRBD1. Germline CDR1 and CDR2: LGHNA and YSLEER. The CDR3 totals 16 residues. V was clipped by 4 bases and J by 1 base; unmatched bases: 9.

In its sample, this clone was seen once. The J gene is TRBJ1-5, the V gene TRBV7-2, with a tentative D call TRBD1 (6 bases). Germline V gives CDR1 SGHTA, CDR2 FQGNSA. V was clipped by 6 bases and J by 4 bases, with 16 bases between them. The CDR3 contains 15 residues. The CDR3 loop reads CASSPRPGTNQPQHF. In DNA, the CDR3 is TGTGCCAGCAGTCCTCGTCCAGGGACAAATCAGCCCCAGCATTTT.

Only one count was recorded for this clone. V usage is TRBV5-6 and J usage is TRBJ2-1; 11 bases are shared with TRBD2. CDR1 and CDR2 from the germline V gene are SGHDT and YYEEEE. CDR3 size: 16 residues. Trimming took 3 bases from V and 3 from J; bases not matched to a gene: 5. The CDR3 nucleotides are TGTGCCAGCAGCTGGGGACTAGCGGAAGACTACAATGAGCAGTTCTTC. This translates into CASSWGLAEDYNEQFF.

The rearrangement links TRBV5-1 to TRBJ1-1; D is unclear. The CDR3 extends over 13 amino acids. Germline CDR1 SGHRS, CDR2 YFSETQ. The V end was cut by 1 base, the J end by 6 bases, with 10 bases between. CDR3 sequence reads: CASSLIKSSEAFF. CDR3 nucleotides: TGCGCCAGCAGCTTGATTAAGTCGTCTGAAGCTTTCTTT.

This clone came up a few times. This sequence joins TRBV2 and TRBJ2-7; D may be TRBD1 or TRBD2 (5 bases each). Germline values: CDR1 SNHLY, CDR2 FYNNEI. Trimming removed 4 bases at V and 5 bases at J, with 15 bases between. CDR3 length: 14 residues. CDR3 nucleotide sequence: TGTGCCAGCAGTGTTCAAGATTGGGGGAACGAGCAGTACTTC. It is translated as CASSVQDWGNEQYF.

The chain links TRBV7-6 to TRBJ2-7; 7 positions match TRBD1. The germline V gene has CDR1 SGHVS and CDR2 FNYEAQ. The CDR3 runs to 15 residues. J was trimmed by 0 bases and V by 1 base; bases with no gene match: 3. The CDR3, as DNA: TGTGCCAGCAGCTTAGAAGCAGGGGGCTCCTACGAGCAGTACTTC. This encodes CASSLEAGGSYEQYF.

This chain connects TRBV5-1 to TRBJ2-7, with no clear D. Germline-derived CDR1 and CDR2 are SGHRS and YFSETQ. The CDR3 contains 13 residues. Trimming removed 0 bases from V and 0 bases from J, with 4 bases in between. The CDR3 DNA reads TGCGCCAGCAGCTTGGCGCCCTCCTACGAGCAGTACTTC. As protein: CASSLAPSYEQYF.

The gene calls are TRBV15 and TRBJ1-2, with D perhaps matching TRBD1 (5 bases). CDR1 and CDR2 (germline): LNHNV, YYDKDF (reference sequence). This CDR3 is built from 15 residues. V gave up 0 bases and J gave up 0 bases, with 8 bases separating them. This CDR3 is CATSRDLTANYGYTF. The CDR3 DNA reads TGTGCCACCAGCAGAGATTTGACAGCTAACTATGGCTACACCTTC.

The gene calls are TRBV4-3 and TRBJ1-1; D unresolved. Germline lookup yields CDR1 LGHNA and CDR2 YSLEER. This CDR3 has 15 amino acids. The V end lost 0 bases, the J end lost 1 base, and 9 bases lay between the germline ends. DNA of the CDR3: TGCGCCAGCAGCCAAGATGAGGGCGGGAACACTGAAGCTTTCTTT. Translating gives CASSQDEGGNTEAFF.

V gene TRBV10-2 combines with J gene TRBJ2-1, with a weak D call TRBD1 (6 bases). V lost 4 bases and J 2 bases, leaving 15 bases between the germline ends. CDR1 and CDR2 from the germline V gene are WSHSY and SAAADI. The CDR3 contains 16 residues. The CDR3 protein is CASSAFGTLTYNEQFF. CDR3 DNA: TGCGCCAGCAGTGCATTCGGGACACTAACCTACAATGAGCAGTTCTTC.

The CDR3 DNA reads as TGTGCCAGCAGTGTATCGGGTCGCCCCTACAATGAGCAGTTCTTC. It codes for CASSVSGRPYNEQFF. The chain couples TRBV6-1 to TRBJ2-1; D call uncertain. V lost 4 bases and J lost 2, with 12 bases in between. Germline-derived CDR1 and CDR2 are MNHNS and SASEGT. The CDR3 is made up of 15 amino acids.

The chain is built from TRBV6-6 and TRBJ1-2, with 11 positions matching TRBD1. Germline CDR1 reads MNHNY; CDR2 reads SVGAGI (reference sequence). J was trimmed by 1 base and V by 4 bases; bases with no gene match: 5. This CDR3 region has 16 residues. The CDR3 DNA is TGTGCCAGCAGTTCCCGGGACAGGGGGATTAACTATGGCTACACCTTC. It is translated as CASSSRDRGINYGYTF.

The V and J genes are TRBV7-9 and TRBJ2-7; TRBD2 aligns across 8 bases. Germline CDR1 SEHNR, CDR2 FQNEAQ (reference sequence). The CDR3 spans 14 residues. Trimming cost V 5 bases and J 0 bases; bases outside gene matches: 3. The DNA of the CDR3 is TGTGCCAGCAGCCGAGCGGGGGACTCCTACGAGCAGTACTTC. It is translated as CASSRAGDSYEQYF.

Only one count was recorded for this clone. The chain combines TRBV7-2 with TRBJ1-1; 7 bases line up with TRBD1. CDR1 is SGHTA, CDR2 FQGNSA, per germline. The CDR3 extends over 15 amino acids. Germline trimming cut 2 bases from V and 7 bases from J; bases unmatched to any gene: 10. The CDR3 reads CASSLNSPGQDEAFF. DNA for the CDR3: TGTGCCAGCAGCTTAAACAGTCCCGGACAGGATGAAGCTTTCTTT. The full variable domain, with the rest looked up from reference TRBV7-2 and TRBJ1-1, is GAGVSQSPSNKVTEKGKDVELRCDPISGHTALYWYRQSLGQGLEFLIYFQGNSAPDKSGLPSDRFSAERTGGSVSTLTIQRTQQEDSAVYLCASSLNSPGQDEAFFGQGTRLTVV.

This chain uses TRBV6-5 with TRBJ2-7; D gene ambiguous. The length of the CDR3 is 14 residues. Per germline, CDR1 MNHEY and CDR2 SVGAGI. V was cut by 2 bases and J by 1 base, with 9 bases left in between. The CDR3 DNA is TGTGCCAGCAGTTACGCGTTCGGGTCCTACGAGCAGTACTTC. Its protein is CASSYAFGSYEQYF.

This CDR3 reads CASSMPGQGAREQYF. The CDR3 DNA is TGTGCCAGCAGCATGCCGGGACAGGGAGCTAGGGAGCAGTACTTC. The chain couples TRBV7-8 to TRBJ2-7, with 9 positions matching TRBD1. J gave up 7 bases and V 5 bases, and 12 bases lay outside the gene matches. The germline V gene encodes CDR1 SGHVS and CDR2 FQNEAQ. There are 15 residues in the CDR3.